The entry below describes one T cell receptor beta chain. The data originate from a study of blood T cell repertoires in COVID-19. Looking at the study overall: Collection of acute and convalescent COVID-19 samples took place in the United States, Italy and Spain. T cells, B-cell-depleted T cells, or PBMCs provided the cDNA or gDNA that served as material.

The CDR3 covers 15 residues. Trimming took off 4 bases at V and 9 bases at J, with 19 bases between the two ends. Per the germline V gene, CDR1 is MDHEN and CDR2 is SYDVKM. Under the authors' procedure: Estimated nucleated cell counts came from reference gene primer amplification. Sequencing was performed with immunoSEQ multiplex PCR; in TCRdb, only in-frame clones are kept and a portion is missing. That table is the source of V, J and clone size, and D and trimming were worked out from the DNA. The sample lists more than 200,000 clones; around four fifths were seen once. Sequences were obtained from peripheral blood. The rearrangement joins TRBV28 to TRBJ2-1, with D possibly TRBD2 on 6 matching bases. This receptor was obtained from a woman in her 70s with active or convalescent COVID-19. The CDR3 region has the DNA TGTGCCAGCAGTTCCCCTAGCGAGCCTAGAGGTGAGCAGTTCTTC. Amino acid sequence: CASSSPSEPRGEQFF.